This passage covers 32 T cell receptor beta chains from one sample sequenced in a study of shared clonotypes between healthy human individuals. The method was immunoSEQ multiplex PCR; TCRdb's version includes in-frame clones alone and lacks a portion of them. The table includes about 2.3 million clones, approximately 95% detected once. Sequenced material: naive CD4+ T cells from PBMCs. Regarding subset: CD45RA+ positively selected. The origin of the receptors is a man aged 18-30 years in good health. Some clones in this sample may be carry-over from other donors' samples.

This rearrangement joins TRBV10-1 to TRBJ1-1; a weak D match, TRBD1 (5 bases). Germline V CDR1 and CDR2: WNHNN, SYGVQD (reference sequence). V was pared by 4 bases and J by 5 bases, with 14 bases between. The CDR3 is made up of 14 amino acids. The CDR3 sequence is CASSAPGSQTEAFF. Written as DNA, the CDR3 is TGCGCCAGCAGTGCCCCAGGGTCGCAGACTGAAGCTTTCTTT.

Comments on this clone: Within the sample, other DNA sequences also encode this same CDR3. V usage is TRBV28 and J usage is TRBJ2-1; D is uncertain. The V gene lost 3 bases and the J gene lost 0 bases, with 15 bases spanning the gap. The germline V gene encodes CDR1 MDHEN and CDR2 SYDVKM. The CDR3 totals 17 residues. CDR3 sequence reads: CASSLVSGLSSYNEQFF. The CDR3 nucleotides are TGTGCCAGCAGTTTGGTGTCCGGTCTTAGCTCCTACAATGAGCAGTTCTTC.

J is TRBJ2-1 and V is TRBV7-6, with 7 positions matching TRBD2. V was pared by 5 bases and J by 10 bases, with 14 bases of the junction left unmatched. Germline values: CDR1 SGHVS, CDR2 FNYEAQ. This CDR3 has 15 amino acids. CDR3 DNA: TGTGCCAGCAGCACCCGACTAGCTGCACAATCCGAGCAGTTCTTC. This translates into CASSTRLAAQSEQFF.

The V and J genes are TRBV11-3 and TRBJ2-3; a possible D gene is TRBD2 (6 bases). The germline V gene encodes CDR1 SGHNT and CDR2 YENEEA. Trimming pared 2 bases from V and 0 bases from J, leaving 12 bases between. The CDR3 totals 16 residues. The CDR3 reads CASSLFGGASTDTQYF. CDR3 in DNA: TGTGCCAGCAGCTTATTTGGCGGGGCCAGCACAGATACGCAGTATTTT.

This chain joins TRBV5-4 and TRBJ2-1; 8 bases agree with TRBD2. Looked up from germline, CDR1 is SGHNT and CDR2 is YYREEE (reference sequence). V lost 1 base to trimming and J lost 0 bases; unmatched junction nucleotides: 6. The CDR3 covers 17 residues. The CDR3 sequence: CASSLQPGGSSYNEQFF. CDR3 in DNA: TGTGCCAGCAGCTTGCAACCGGGAGGGAGCTCCTACAATGAGCAGTTCTTC.

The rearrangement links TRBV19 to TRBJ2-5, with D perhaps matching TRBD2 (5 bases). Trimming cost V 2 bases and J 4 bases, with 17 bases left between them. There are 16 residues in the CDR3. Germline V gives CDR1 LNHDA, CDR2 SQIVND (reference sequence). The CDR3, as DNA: TGTGCCAGTAGTATAAGCCCCGGTTTTGGGAGAGAGACCCAGTACTTC. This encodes CASSISPGFGRETQYF.

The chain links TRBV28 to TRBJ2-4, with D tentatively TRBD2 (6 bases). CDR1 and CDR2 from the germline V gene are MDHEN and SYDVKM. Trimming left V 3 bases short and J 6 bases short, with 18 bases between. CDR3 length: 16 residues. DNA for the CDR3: TGTGCCAGCAGTTTGAGGAAGCGGGCGTCGGTAAACATTCAGTACTTC. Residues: CASSLRKRASVNIQYF.

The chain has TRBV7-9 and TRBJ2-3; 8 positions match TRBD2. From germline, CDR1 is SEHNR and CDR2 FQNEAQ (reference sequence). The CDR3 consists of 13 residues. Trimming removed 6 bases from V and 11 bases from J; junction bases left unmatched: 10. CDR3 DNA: TGTGCCAGCAGGGGCGGGAGGCTCGTCGGGCAGTATTTT. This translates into CASRGGRLVGQYF.

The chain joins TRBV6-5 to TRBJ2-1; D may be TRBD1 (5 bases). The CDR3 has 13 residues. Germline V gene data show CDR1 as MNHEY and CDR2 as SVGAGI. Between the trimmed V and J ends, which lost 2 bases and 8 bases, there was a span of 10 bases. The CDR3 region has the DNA TGTGCCAGCAGTTACGTGCAGGGCGATGAGCAGTTCTTC. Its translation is CASSYVQGDEQFF.

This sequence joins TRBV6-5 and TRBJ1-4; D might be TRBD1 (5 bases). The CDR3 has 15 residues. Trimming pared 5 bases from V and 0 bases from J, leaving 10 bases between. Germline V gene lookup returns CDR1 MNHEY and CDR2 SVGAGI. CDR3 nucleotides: TGTGCCAGCAGTGGTCGGGGGGCAACTAATGAAAAACTGTTTTTT. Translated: CASSGRGATNEKLFF.

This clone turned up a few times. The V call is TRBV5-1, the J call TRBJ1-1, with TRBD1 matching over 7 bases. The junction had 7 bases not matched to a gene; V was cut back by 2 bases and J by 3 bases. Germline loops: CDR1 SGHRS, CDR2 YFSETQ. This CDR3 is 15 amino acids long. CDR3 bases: TGCGCCAGCAGCTTTAGACAGGGAGGTGACACTGAAGCTTTCTTT. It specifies CASSFRQGGDTEAFF.

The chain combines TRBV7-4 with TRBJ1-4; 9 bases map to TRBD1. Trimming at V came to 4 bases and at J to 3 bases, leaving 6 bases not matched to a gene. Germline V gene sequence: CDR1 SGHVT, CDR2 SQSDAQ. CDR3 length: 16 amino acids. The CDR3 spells CASSSGQGRSNEKLFF. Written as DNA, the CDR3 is TGTGCCAGCAGCTCGGGACAGGGACGGTCTAATGAAAAACTGTTTTTT. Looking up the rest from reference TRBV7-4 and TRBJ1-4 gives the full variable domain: GAGVSQSPRYKVAKRGRDVALRCDSISGHVTLYWYRQTLGQGSEVLTYSQSDAQRDKSGRPSGRFSAERPERSVSTLKIQRTEQGDSAVYLCASSSGQGRSNEKLFFGSGTQLSVL.

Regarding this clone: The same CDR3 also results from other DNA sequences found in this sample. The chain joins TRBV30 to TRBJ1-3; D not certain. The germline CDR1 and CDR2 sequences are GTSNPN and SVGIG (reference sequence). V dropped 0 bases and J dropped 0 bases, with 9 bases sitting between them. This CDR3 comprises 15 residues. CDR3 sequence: CAWSVLGNSGNTIYF. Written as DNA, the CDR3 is TGTGCCTGGAGTGTACTGGGGAACTCTGGAAACACCATATATTTT.

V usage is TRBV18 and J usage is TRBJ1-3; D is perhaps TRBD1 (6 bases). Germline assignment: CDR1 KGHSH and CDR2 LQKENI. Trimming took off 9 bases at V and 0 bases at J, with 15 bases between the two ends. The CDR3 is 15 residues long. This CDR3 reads CASEDSLASGNTIYF. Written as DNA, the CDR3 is TGTGCCAGTGAGGACAGCCTTGCCTCTGGAAACACCATATATTTT. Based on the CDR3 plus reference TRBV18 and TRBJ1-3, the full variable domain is NAGVMQNPRHLVRRRGQEARLRCSPMKGHSHVYWYRQLPEEGLKFMVYLQKENIIDESGMPKERFSAEFPKEGPSILRIQQVVRGDSAAYFCASEDSLASGNTIYFGEGSWLTVV.

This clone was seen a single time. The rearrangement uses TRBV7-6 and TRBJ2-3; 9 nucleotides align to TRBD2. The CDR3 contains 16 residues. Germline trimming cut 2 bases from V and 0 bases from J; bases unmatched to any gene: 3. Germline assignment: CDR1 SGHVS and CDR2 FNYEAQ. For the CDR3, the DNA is TGTGCCAGCAGCTTATGGACTAGCGTAAGCACAGATACGCAGTATTTT. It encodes CASSLWTSVSTDTQYF.

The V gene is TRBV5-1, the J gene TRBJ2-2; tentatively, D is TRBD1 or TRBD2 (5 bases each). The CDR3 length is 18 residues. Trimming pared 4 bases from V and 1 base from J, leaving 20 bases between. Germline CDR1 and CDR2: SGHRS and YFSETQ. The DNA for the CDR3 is TGCGCCAGCAGCCCATCCTCGTCGGGACGAGTGAACACCGGGGAGCTGTTTTTT. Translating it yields CASSPSSSGRVNTGELFF. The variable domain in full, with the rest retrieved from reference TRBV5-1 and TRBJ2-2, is KAGVTQTPRYLIKTRGQQVTLSCSPISGHRSVSWYQQTPGQGLQFLFEYFSETQRNKGNFPGRFSGRQFSNSRSEMNVSTLELGDSALYLCASSPSSSGRVNTGELFFGEGSRLTVL.

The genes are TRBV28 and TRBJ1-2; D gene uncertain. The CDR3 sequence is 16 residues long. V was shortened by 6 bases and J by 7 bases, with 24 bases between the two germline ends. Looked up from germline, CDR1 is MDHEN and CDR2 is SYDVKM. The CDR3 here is CASSRIRTLADVGYTF. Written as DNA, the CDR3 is TGTGCCAGCAGCCGAATTAGAACACTGGCGGATGTTGGCTACACCTTC.

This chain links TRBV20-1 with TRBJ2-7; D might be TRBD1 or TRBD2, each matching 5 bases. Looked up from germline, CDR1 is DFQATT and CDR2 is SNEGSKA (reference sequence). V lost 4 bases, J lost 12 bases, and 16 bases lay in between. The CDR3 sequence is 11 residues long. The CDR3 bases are TGCAGTGCTACAGTCCAACGGGACCCGTACTTC. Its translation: CSATVQRDPYF.

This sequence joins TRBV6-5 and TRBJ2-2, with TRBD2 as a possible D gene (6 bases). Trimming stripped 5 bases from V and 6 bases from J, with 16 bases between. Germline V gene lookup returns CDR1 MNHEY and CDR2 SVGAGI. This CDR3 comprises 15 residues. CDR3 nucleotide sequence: TGTGCCAGCAGTCCGGGACTTTCCCCCTCCGGGGAGCTGTTTTTT. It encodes CASSPGLSPSGELFF.

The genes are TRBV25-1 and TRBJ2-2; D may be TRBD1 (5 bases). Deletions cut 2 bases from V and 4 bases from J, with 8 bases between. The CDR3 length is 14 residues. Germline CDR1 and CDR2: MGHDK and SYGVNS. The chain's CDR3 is CASSEQDSTGELFF. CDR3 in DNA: TGTGCCAGCAGTGAACAAGACAGCACCGGGGAGCTGTTTTTT.

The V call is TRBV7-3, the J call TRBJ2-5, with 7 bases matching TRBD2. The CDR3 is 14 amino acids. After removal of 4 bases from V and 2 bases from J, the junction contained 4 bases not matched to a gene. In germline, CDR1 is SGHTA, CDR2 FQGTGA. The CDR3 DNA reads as TGTGCCAGCAGCTCCGGGACTACTCAAGAGACCCAGTACTTC. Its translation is CASSSGTTQETQYF.

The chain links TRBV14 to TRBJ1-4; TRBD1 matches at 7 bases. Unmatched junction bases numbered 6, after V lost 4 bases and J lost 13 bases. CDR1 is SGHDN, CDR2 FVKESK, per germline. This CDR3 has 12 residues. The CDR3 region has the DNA TGTGCCAGCAGCCTACTAACAGGGGCACTGTTTTTT. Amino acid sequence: CASSLLTGALFF.

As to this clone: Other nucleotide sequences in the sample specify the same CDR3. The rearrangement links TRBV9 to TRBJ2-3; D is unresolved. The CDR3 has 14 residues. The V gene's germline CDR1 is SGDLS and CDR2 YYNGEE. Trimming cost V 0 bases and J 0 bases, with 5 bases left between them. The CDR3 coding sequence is TGTGCCAGCAGCGTAGTTACTAGCACAGATACGCAGTATTTT. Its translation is CASSVVTSTDTQYF.

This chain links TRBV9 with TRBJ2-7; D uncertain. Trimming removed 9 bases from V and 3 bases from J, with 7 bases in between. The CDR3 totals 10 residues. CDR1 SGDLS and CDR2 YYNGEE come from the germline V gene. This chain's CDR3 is CAIRSYEQYF. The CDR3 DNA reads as TGTGCCATACGAAGCTACGAGCAGTACTTC.

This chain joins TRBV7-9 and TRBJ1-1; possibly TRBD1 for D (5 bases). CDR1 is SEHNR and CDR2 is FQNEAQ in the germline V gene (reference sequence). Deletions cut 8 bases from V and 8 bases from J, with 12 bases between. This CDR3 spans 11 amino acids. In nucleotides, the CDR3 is TGTGCCAGCGGGATCGGACAAGAAGCTTTCTTT. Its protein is CASGIGQEAFF.

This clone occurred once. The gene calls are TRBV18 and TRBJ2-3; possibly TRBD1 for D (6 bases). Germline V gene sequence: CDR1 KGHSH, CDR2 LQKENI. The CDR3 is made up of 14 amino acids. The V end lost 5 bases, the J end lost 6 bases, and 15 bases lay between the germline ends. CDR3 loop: CASSGGTAFDTQYF. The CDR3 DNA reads TGTGCCAGCTCAGGGGGCACCGCCTTCGATACGCAGTATTTT.

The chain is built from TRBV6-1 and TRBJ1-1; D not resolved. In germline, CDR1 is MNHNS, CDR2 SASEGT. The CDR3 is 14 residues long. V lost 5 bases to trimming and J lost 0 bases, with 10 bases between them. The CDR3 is CASSQQRMNTEAFF. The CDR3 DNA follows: TGTGCCAGCAGTCAACAGAGGATGAACACTGAAGCTTTCTTT.

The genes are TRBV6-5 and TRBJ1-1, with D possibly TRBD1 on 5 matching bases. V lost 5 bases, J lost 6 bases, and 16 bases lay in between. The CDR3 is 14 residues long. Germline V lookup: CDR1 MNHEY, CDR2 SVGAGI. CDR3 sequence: CASSDGGGRAEAFF. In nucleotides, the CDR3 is TGTGCCAGCAGTGACGGTGGGGGGAGGGCTGAAGCTTTCTTT.

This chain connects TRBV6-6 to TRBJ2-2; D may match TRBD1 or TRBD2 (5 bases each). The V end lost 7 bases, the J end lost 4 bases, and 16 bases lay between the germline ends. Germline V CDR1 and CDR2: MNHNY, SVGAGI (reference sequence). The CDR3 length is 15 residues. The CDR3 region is CASTPPGRTTGELFF. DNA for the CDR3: TGTGCCAGCACCCCACCGGGACGAACCACCGGGGAGCTGTTTTTT.

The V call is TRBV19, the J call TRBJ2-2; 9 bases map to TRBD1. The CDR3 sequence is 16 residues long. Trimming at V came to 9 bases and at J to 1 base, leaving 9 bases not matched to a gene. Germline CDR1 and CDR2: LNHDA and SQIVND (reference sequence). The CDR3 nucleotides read TGTGCCAGCCAGTCGGACAGGGGAAAGAACACCGGGGAGCTGTTTTTT. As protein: CASQSDRGKNTGELFF.

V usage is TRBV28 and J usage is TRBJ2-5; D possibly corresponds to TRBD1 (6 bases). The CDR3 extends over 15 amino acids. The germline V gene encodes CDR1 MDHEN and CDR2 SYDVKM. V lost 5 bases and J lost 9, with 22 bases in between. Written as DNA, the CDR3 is TGTGCCAGCAGTACCACTTATAACGGGGCAGGGGCCCAGTACTTC. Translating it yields CASSTTYNGAGAQYF.

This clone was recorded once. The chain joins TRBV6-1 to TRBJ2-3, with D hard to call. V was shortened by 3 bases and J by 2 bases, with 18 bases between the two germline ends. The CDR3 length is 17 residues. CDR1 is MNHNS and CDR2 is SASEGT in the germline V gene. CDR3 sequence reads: CASSDPATTSYTDTQYF. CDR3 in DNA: TGTGCCAGCAGTGACCCTGCAACTACGTCCTACACAGATACGCAGTATTTT.